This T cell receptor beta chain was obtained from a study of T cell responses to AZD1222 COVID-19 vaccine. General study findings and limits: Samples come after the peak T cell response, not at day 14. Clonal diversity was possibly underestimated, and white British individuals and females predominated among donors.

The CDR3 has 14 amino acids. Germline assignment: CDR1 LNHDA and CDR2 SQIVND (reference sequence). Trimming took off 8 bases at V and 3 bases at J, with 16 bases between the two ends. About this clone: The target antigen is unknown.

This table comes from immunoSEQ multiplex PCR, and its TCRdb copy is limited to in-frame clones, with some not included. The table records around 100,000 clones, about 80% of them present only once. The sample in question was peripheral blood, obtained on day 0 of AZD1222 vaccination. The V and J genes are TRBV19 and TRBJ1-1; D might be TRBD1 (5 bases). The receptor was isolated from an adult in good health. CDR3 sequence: CASHHQGRDTEAFF. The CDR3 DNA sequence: TGTGCCAGTCACCATCAGGGTAGAGACACTGAAGCTTTCTTT.